What follows are 32 T cell receptor beta chains derived from one specimen sequenced in a study of T cell repertoires in cytomegalovirus infection. The antigens for these receptors are not known. TCRdb recomputed calls from the reads with MiXCR, one row per CDR3 protein. Of 600,000 to 700,000 distinct CDR3 sequences in the sample, about 30% were seen once. This specimen was cultured PBMCs, taken from culture after CMV antigen stimulation. The receptor source for this set is a human donor in good health (CMV status not recorded). Some clones in this sample may be carry-over from other donors' samples.

This clonotype was recorded once. The CDR3 DNA is TGCAGTGCTAGAAGCTCACAGGGAGATACGCAGTATTTT. Its protein is CSARSSQGDTQYF. This chain connects TRBV20-1 to TRBJ2-3, with a possible D match to TRBD1 (6 bases). Trimming left V 2 bases short and J 5 bases short, with 11 bases between. Germline loops: CDR1 DFQATT, CDR2 SNEGSKA (reference sequence). This CDR3 is 13 amino acids long.

With respect to this clonotype: Given the absence of the conserved phenylalanine or tryptophan at the CDR3 end, a read error is likely. CDR3 amino acids: CASSLDRTRNIQYL. As DNA, the CDR3 is TGTGCCAGCAGCTTAGACAGGACCCGAAACATTCAGTACTTA. The J gene is TRBJ2-4, the V gene TRBV7-9, with a tentative D call TRBD1 (5 bases). Germline CDR1 reads SEHNR; CDR2 reads FQNEAQ (reference sequence). CDR3 length: 14 residues. Trimming left V 1 base short and J 6 bases short, with 10 bases between.

This clonotype was detected many times. The chain links TRBV7-2 to TRBJ2-3, with D perhaps matching TRBD2 (5 bases). Germline V gives CDR1 SGHTA, CDR2 FQGNSA. The ends were cut back, 3 bases at V and 4 bases at J, with 11 bases in the middle. This CDR3 is built from 14 residues. The CDR3 DNA sequence: TGTGCCAGCAGCTTCGGGGATAGCGCAGATACGCAGTATTTT. This gives the protein CASSFGDSADTQYF.

V and J are TRBV6-1 and TRBJ2-2; D perhaps matches TRBD2 (6 bases). Germline V gives CDR1 MNHNS, CDR2 SASEGT. Trimming took 8 bases from V and 6 from J, leaving 10 bases between them. The CDR3 length is 12 residues. The CDR3 coding sequence is TGTGCCAGCGGGACGGGGGCCGGGGAGCTGTTTTTT. It is translated as CASGTGAGELFF.

CDR3 sequence reads: CASSPTSGGKETQYF. In DNA form, the CDR3 reads TGTGCCAGCAGTCCTACTAGCGGGGGTAAAGAGACCCAGTACTTC. The chain recombines TRBV12-3 or TRBV12-4 with TRBJ2-5; 11 bases fit TRBD2. V gave up 5 bases and J gave up 3 bases; unmatched junction bases: 5. This CDR3 has 15 residues.

The table lists this clonotype with many counts. The chain employs TRBV7-2 and TRBJ1-2; D is unresolved. CDR1 is SGHTA and CDR2 is FQGNSA in the germline V gene. Deletions cut 5 bases from V and 4 bases from J, with 20 bases between. CDR3 length: 16 amino acids. The CDR3 coding sequence is TGTGCCAGCAGCCGGTCACGTGGCAGAAGCAGCTATGGCTACACCTTC. This sequence encodes CASSRSRGRSSYGYTF.

The chain carries TRBV29-1 and TRBJ2-5, with D perhaps assigned TRBD1 or TRBD2 (5 bases each). The CDR3 contains 12 residues. CDR1 is SQVTM, CDR2 ANQGSEA, per germline. V lost 7 bases and J 5 bases, leaving 14 bases between the germline ends. CDR3: CSGGTPDETQYF. The CDR3 nucleotides read TGCAGCGGGGGGACCCCGGATGAGACCCAGTACTTC.

This clonotype was picked up a small number of times. The chain employs TRBV20-1 and TRBJ1-6; tentatively, D is TRBD1 (6 bases). Trimming stripped 5 bases from V and 8 bases from J, with 19 bases between. Germline V CDR1 and CDR2: DFQATT, SNEGSKA (reference sequence). This CDR3 contains 15 residues. CDR3 sequence (DNA): TGCAGTGCTGGAAGGGACAATACTAGGGATTCACCCCTCCACTTT. Its translation is CSAGRDNTRDSPLHF.

This chain joins TRBV6-2 or TRBV6-3 and TRBJ2-5; D not resolved. V was shortened by 0 bases and J by 4 bases, with 12 bases between the two germline ends. Germline V gene sequence: CDR1 MNHEY, CDR2 SVGEGT. The CDR3 consists of 15 residues. The CDR3 region has the DNA TGTGCCAGCAGTTACTCAGATAGGGTAGGAGAGACCCAGTACTTC. Protein: CASSYSDRVGETQYF.

This clonotype has only a few counts. This chain connects TRBV12-3 or TRBV12-4 to TRBJ1-4; D not resolved. CDR3 size: 16 residues. V was cut by 2 bases and J by 0 bases, with 10 bases left in between. The CDR3 coding sequence is TGTGCCAGCAGTTTACGTGTGGGAGCAACTAATGAAAAACTGTTTTTT. Its protein is CASSLRVGATNEKLFF.

V and J are TRBV20-1 and TRBJ2-2; 8 bases are shared with TRBD2. The CDR3 covers 15 residues. The junction had 7 bases not matched to a gene; V was cut back by 3 bases and J by 4 bases. Germline CDR1 reads DFQATT; CDR2 reads SNEGSKA (reference sequence). The DNA for the CDR3 is TGCAGTGCTAGTCCCCGGGGGGGGATCACCGGGGAGCTGTTTTTT. Its translation: CSASPRGGITGELFF.

This clonotype came up a few times. The rearrangement joins TRBV7-2 to TRBJ2-1; 7 bases agree with TRBD2. With 1 base clipped from V and 7 bases from J, the junction kept 7 bases outside the gene matches. There are 15 residues in the CDR3. CDR1 is SGHTA and CDR2 is FQGNSA in the germline V gene. The CDR3 DNA is TGTGCCAGCAGCTTAGATGCCGGGAGGATTAATGAGCAGTTCTTC. Protein: CASSLDAGRINEQFF. Looking up the rest from reference TRBV7-2 and TRBJ2-1 gives the full variable domain: GAGVSQSPSNKVTEKGKDVELRCDPISGHTALYWYRQSLGQGLEFLIYFQGNSAPDKSGLPSDRFSAERTGGSVSTLTIQRTQQEDSAVYLCASSLDAGRINEQFFGPGTRLTVL.

V is TRBV10-3 and J is TRBJ2-5, with a possible D match to TRBD2 (6 bases). CDR3 length: 15 amino acids. V was pared by 2 bases and J by 1 base, with 11 bases between. The V gene's germline CDR1 is ENHRY and CDR2 SYGVKD. The CDR3 sequence: CAISENQGGQETQYF. In DNA, the CDR3 is TGTGCCATCAGTGAGAATCAGGGAGGCCAAGAGACCCAGTACTTC.

V is TRBV7-2 and J is TRBJ2-2; 7 nucleotides align to TRBD2. Germline CDR1 reads SGHTA; CDR2 reads FQGNSA. The V and J ends lost 7 bases and 6 bases, in that order; junction bases with no gene match: 14. The CDR3 is 16 residues long. The CDR3 nucleotides are TGTGCCAGCACGCCTCAGGGCGGGAGAGGGGCCGGGGAGCTGTTTTTT. Protein sequence: CASTPQGGRGAGELFF.

The sample holds many counts of this clonotype. The J gene is TRBJ1-2, the V gene TRBV7-2; perhaps TRBD1 as D (6 bases). Trimming took 1 base from V and 2 from J, leaving 11 bases between them. The CDR3 consists of 15 residues. Germline V gene lookup returns CDR1 SGHTA and CDR2 FQGNSA. This chain's CDR3 is CASSLVLQGNYGYTF. The CDR3 DNA sequence: TGTGCCAGCAGCTTAGTTCTTCAGGGGAACTATGGCTACACCTTC.

The chain uses TRBV7-6 and TRBJ1-3; D remains ambiguous. The germline CDR1 and CDR2 sequences are SGHVS and FNYEAQ. CDR3 size: 16 residues. Trimming took off 6 bases at V and 4 bases at J, with 19 bases between the two ends. This CDR3 is CASSFGLRAGGNTIYF. The CDR3 coding sequence is TGTGCCAGCAGTTTCGGACTGAGAGCGGGGGGAAACACCATATATTTT.

This clonotype has more than one count but fewer than ten. The CDR3 bases are TGTGCCAGCAGTGAGACAGGGATGTTTGCTGAAGCTTTCTTT. Protein: CASSETGMFAEAFF. The chain uses TRBV6-1 and TRBJ1-1, with 7 positions matching TRBD1. V trimming: 3 bases; J trimming: 6 bases; junction bases outside the gene matches: 7. The CDR3 runs 14 residues. The germline gives CDR1 MNHNS, CDR2 SASEGT.

V usage is TRBV10-3 and J usage is TRBJ2-3, with 7 bases fitting TRBD1. CDR1 and CDR2 (germline): ENHRY, SYGVKD. V dropped 1 base and J dropped 2; count of bases not matched to a gene: 6. This CDR3 has 16 amino acids. CDR3 loop: CAISELSTGPTDTQYF. The CDR3, as DNA: TGTGCCATCAGTGAGTTGTCGACAGGGCCCACAGATACGCAGTATTTT.

This clonotype showed up just a few times. This rearrangement joins TRBV15 to TRBJ2-3; unclear D gene. This CDR3 region has 13 residues. V was cut by 2 bases and J by 2 bases, with 5 bases left in between. Germline V gene sequence: CDR1 LNHNV, CDR2 YYDKDF (reference sequence). The CDR3 loop is CATSRPTTDTQYF. CDR3 DNA: TGTGCCACCAGCAGACCTACCACAGATACGCAGTATTTT.

The chain couples TRBV5-4 to TRBJ1-2, with TRBD1 matching 10 bases. This CDR3 is 15 amino acids long. The V gene's germline CDR1 is SGHNT and CDR2 YYREEE (reference sequence). V lost 5 bases to trimming and J lost 4 bases; unmatched junction nucleotides: 8. The CDR3 spells CASRSGQGSSYGYTF. In DNA, the CDR3 is TGTGCCAGCAGGTCGGGACAGGGGTCGAGCTATGGCTACACCTTC.

This clonotype appeared many times. This chain links TRBV27 with TRBJ2-1; D perhaps matches TRBD2 (5 bases). The V end lost 2 bases, the J end lost 5 bases, and 16 bases lay between the germline ends. The CDR3 spans 16 residues. Germline CDR1 and CDR2: MNHEY and SMNVEV (reference sequence). CDR3 nucleotide sequence: TGTGCCAGCAGTTTACGATTCCTCCGGGATCACAATGAGCAGTTCTTC. This gives the protein CASSLRFLRDHNEQFF.

The table lists this clonotype with a count of one. Written as DNA, the CDR3 is TGTGCCAGCAGTTTAGGAACTCTTGGGGAGCAGTTCTTC. As protein: CASSLGTLGEQFF. The V and J genes are TRBV12-3 or TRBV12-4 and TRBJ2-1; D is uncertain. This CDR3 contains 13 residues. The V gene lost 1 base and the J gene lost 10 bases, with 11 bases spanning the gap.

This clonotype was observed at least ten times. The chain couples TRBV7-8 to TRBJ2-3; D remains unclear. Trimming took 0 bases from V and 6 from J, leaving 16 bases between them. Per the germline V gene, CDR1 is SGHVS and CDR2 is FQNEAQ. CDR3 length: 16 amino acids. The chain's CDR3 is CASSLAGLRLGDTQYF. The CDR3 region has the DNA TGTGCCAGCAGCTTAGCGGGCCTACGATTAGGGGATACGCAGTATTTT.

This rearrangement joins TRBV12-3 or TRBV12-4 to TRBJ2-1; D remains ambiguous. The CDR3 extends over 12 amino acids. V was shortened by 10 bases and J by 7 bases, with 14 bases between the two germline ends. The CDR3 region is CATLGLGNEQFF. CDR3 sequence (DNA): TGTGCCACCCTAGGCCTAGGGAATGAGCAGTTCTTC.

The chain couples TRBV27 to TRBJ2-7; maybe TRBD2 (5 bases). This CDR3 spans 12 amino acids. Per the germline V gene, CDR1 is MNHEY and CDR2 is SMNVEV (reference sequence). Trimming left V 10 bases short and J 3 bases short, with 13 bases between. The CDR3 DNA reads as TGTGCCACCATGCGAGGGAACTACGAGCAGTACTTC. Encoded protein: CATMRGNYEQYF.

A few counts support this clonotype. The chain is built from TRBV7-8 and TRBJ1-2, with TRBD1 matching over 7 bases. The germline gives CDR1 SGHVS, CDR2 FQNEAQ. This CDR3 spans 13 amino acids. With 5 bases clipped from V and 5 bases from J, the junction kept 5 bases outside the gene matches. The DNA for the CDR3 is TGTGCCAGCAGCCCCGGGACAGAATATGGCTACACCTTC. Translating it yields CASSPGTEYGYTF.

This CDR3 is CSVAGTLNTEAFF. The CDR3 DNA sequence: TGCAGCGTTGCGGGGACATTGAACACTGAAGCTTTCTTT. This chain joins TRBV29-1 and TRBJ1-1, with a possible D match to TRBD1 (6 bases). V was clipped by 4 bases and J by 0 bases, with 9 bases between them. The CDR3 runs 13 residues. Germline V gene data show CDR1 as SQVTM and CDR2 as ANQGSEA.

A few counts support this clonotype. The chain combines TRBV11-1 with TRBJ2-2; 12 bases agree with TRBD2. J gave up 3 bases and V 1 base, and 0 bases lay outside the gene matches. The CDR3 consists of 16 residues. In germline, CDR1 is SGHAT, CDR2 FQDESV (reference sequence). The CDR3 loop is CASSLGLAGDTGELFF. As DNA, the CDR3 is TGTGCCAGCAGCTTAGGACTAGCGGGGGACACCGGGGAGCTGTTTTTT.

The sample holds a few counts of this clonotype. The chain carries TRBV4-3 and TRBJ2-1, with 8 bases matching TRBD1. Germline trimming cut 4 bases from V and 5 bases from J; bases unmatched to any gene: 10. This CDR3 region has 16 residues. The germline V gene encodes CDR1 LGHNA and CDR2 YSLEER. CDR3 protein: CASSPSPGQGDNEQFF. DNA of the CDR3: TGCGCCAGCAGCCCAAGCCCTGGACAGGGAGACAATGAGCAGTTCTTC.

The chain uses TRBV4-1 and TRBJ1-4; no firm D call. The CDR3 loop spans 17 amino acids. Germline CDR1 is MGHRA and CDR2 is YSYEKL. Trimming left V 5 bases short and J 0 bases short, with 16 bases between. As DNA, the CDR3 is TGCGCCAGCAGCGACCGAACGTCTGGGGCAACTAATGAAAAACTGTTTTTT. Amino acids: CASSDRTSGATNEKLFF.

The count of this clonotype is one. V gene TRBV6-2 or TRBV6-3 combines with J gene TRBJ1-1; D ambiguous. The CDR3 runs 12 residues. Trimming pared 6 bases from V and 0 bases from J, leaving 5 bases between. CDR1 is MNHEY, CDR2 SVGEGT, per germline. For the CDR3, the DNA is TGTGCCAGCAGACACCTGAACACTGAAGCTTTCTTT. This codes for CASRHLNTEAFF.

This clonotype was seen a few times. The rearrangement joins TRBV7-2 to TRBJ2-7; no reliable D call. CDR1 is SGHTA, CDR2 FQGNSA, per germline. The V end lost 9 bases, the J end lost 5 bases, and 20 bases lay between the germline ends. CDR3 length: 14 amino acids. The chain's CDR3 is CASTLEPGTHEQYF. Written as DNA, the CDR3 is TGTGCCAGTACCCTCGAACCGGGTACGCACGAGCAGTACTTC.